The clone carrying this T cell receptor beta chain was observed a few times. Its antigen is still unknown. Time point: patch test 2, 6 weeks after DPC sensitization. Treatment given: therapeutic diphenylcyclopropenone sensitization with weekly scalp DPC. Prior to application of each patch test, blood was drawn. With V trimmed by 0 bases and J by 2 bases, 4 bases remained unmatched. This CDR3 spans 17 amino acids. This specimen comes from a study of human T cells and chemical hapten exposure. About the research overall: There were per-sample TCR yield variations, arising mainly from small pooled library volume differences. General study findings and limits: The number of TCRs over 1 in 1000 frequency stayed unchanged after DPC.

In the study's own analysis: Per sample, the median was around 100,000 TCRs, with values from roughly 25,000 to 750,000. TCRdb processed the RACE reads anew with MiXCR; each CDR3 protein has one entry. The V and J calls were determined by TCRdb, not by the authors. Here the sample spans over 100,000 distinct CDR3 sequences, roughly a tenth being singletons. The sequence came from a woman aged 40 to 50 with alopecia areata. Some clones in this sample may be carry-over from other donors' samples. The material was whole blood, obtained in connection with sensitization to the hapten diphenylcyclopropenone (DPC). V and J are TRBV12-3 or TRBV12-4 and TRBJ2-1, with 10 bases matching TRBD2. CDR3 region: CASSLASGGTTYNEQFF. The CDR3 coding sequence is TGTGCCAGCAGTTTAGCTAGCGGGGGGACTACCTACAATGAGCAGTTCTTC.